This paragraph reports one T cell receptor beta chain. What it binds is not known. These data come from a study of vaccination and CD4 T cells after COVID-19. Time point indicated: late sampling 161 to 241 days after vaccination in three convalescent patients. Treatment described: approximately 11-day PBMC culture with coronavirus spike peptide pools or control peptides (ViraFEST assay). ViraFEST used peptide pools to expand antigen-specific T cells before TCR sequencing. Sequencing of the DNA from cultured CD4+ T cells was carried out with the Oncomine TCR Beta short-read assay. Genomic DNA was isolated from cultured CD4+ T cells. TCRdb passed the PCR reads through MiXCR, listing each CDR3 protein once. The sample contains 20,000 to 25,000 distinct CDR3 sequences, approximately 33% of which appear only once. Trimming took off 5 bases at V and 4 bases at J, with 12 bases between the two ends. This CDR3 spans 13 amino acids. In germline, CDR1 is MNHEY, CDR2 SVGEGT.

Here the sequenced sample was CD4+ T cells from blood, cultured in vitro, taken about 7 months after SARS-CoV-2 vaccination. This receptor was obtained from a human donor who had recovered from COVID-19. J is TRBJ2-7 and V is TRBV6-2 or TRBV6-3; D uncertain. CDR3 loop: CASSHITTYEQYF. The CDR3 DNA reads as TGTGCCAGCAGTCACATAACCACTTACGAGCAGTACTTC.